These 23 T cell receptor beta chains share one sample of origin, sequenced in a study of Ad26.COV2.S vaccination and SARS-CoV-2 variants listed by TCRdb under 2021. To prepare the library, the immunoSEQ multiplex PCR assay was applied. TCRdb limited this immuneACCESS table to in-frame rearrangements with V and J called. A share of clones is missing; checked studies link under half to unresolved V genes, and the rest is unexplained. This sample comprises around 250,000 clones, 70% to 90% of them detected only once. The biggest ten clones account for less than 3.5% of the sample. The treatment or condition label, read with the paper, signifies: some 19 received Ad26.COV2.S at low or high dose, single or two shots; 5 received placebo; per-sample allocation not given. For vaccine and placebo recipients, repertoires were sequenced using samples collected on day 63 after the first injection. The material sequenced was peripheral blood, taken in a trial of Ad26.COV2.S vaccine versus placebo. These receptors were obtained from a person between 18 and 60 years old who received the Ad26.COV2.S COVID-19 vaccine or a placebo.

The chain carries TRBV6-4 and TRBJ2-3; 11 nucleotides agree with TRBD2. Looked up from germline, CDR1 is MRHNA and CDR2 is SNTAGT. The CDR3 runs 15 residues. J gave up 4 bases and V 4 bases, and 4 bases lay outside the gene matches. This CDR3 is CASSASSGRSDTQYF. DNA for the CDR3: TGTGCCAGCAGTGCCTCTAGCGGGAGGTCAGATACGCAGTATTTT.

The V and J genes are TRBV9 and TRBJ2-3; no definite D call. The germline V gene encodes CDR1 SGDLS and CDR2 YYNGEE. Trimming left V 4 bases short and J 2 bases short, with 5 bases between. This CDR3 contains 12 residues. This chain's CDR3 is CASSTLTDTQYF. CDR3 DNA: TGTGCCAGCAGCACCCTCACAGATACGCAGTATTTT.

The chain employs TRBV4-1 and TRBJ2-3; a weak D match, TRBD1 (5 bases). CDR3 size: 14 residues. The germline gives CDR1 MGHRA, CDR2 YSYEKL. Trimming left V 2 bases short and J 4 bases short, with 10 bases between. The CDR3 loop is CASSQRGGADTQYF. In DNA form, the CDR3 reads TGCGCCAGCAGCCAAAGGGGTGGGGCAGATACGCAGTATTTT.

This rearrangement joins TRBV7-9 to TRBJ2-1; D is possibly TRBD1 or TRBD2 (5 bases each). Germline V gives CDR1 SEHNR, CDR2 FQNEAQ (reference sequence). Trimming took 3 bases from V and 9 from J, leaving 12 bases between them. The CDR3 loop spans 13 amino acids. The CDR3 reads CASSLSSGPEQFF. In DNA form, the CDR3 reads TGTGCCAGCAGCTTGTCTTCGGGGCCTGAGCAGTTCTTC.

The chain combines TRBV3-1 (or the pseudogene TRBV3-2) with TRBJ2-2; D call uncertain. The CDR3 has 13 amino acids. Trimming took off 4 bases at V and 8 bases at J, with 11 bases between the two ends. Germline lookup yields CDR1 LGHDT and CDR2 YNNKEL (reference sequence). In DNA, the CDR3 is TGTGCCAGCAGCCCTATTATGACGGGGGAGCTGTTTTTT. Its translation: CASSPIMTGELFF.

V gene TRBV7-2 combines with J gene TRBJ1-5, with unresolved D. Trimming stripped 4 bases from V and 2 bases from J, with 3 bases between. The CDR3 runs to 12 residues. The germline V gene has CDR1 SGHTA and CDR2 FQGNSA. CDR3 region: CASSYRNQPQHF. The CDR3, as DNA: TGTGCCAGCAGCTATCGCAATCAGCCCCAGCATTTT.

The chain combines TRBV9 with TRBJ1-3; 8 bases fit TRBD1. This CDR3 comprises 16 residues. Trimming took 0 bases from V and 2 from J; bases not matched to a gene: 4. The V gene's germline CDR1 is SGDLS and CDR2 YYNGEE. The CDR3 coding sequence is TGTGCCAGCAGCGTAGGGACAGGGAACACTGGAAACACCATATATTTT. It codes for CASSVGTGNTGNTIYF.

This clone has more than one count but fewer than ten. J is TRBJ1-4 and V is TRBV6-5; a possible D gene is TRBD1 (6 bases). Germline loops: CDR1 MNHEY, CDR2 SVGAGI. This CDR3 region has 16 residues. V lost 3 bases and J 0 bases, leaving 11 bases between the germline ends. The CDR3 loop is CASSYGTLTTNEKLFF. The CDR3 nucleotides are TGTGCCAGCAGTTATGGGACACTTACAACTAATGAAAAACTGTTTTTT.

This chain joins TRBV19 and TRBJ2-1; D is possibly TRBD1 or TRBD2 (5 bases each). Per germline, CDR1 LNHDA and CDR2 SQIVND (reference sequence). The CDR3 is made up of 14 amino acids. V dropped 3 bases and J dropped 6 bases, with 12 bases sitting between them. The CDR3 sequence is CASSMRAGFNEQFF. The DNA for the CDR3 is TGTGCCAGTAGTATGAGGGCAGGGTTCAATGAGCAGTTCTTC.

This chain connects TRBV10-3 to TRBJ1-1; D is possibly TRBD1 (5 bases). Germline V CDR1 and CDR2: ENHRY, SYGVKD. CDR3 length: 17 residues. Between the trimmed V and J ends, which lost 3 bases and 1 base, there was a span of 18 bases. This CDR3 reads CAISDRAYGFKNTEAFF. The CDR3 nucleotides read TGTGCCATCAGTGACAGGGCATACGGCTTCAAGAACACTGAAGCTTTCTTT.

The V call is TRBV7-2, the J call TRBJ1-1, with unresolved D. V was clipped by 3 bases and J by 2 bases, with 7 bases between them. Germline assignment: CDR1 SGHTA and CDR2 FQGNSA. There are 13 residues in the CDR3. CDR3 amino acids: CASSFSRNTEAFF. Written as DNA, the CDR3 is TGTGCCAGCAGCTTCTCCCGAAACACTGAAGCTTTCTTT.

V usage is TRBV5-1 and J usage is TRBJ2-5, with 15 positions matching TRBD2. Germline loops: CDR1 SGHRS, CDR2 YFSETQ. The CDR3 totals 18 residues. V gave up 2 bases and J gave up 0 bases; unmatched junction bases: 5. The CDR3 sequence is CASSFPGTSGRYQETQYF. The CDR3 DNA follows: TGCGCCAGCAGCTTTCCCGGGACTAGCGGGAGGTACCAAGAGACCCAGTACTTC.

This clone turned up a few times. The CDR3 coding sequence is TGCGCCAGCAGCCAAGAGTTTACGCCAAATGAAAAACTGTTTTTT. Translation: CASSQEFTPNEKLFF. The V gene is TRBV4-3, the J gene TRBJ1-4; no clear D. Germline loops: CDR1 LGHNA, CDR2 YSLEER. Trimming pared 0 bases from V and 5 bases from J, leaving 10 bases between. The CDR3 sequence is 15 residues long.

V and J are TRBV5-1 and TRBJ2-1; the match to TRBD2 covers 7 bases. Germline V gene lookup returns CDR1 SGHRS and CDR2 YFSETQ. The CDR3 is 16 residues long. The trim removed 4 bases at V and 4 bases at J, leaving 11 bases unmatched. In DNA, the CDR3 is TGCGCCAGCAGCATCGGGGACTACCCAAAATACAATGAGCAGTTCTTC. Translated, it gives CASSIGDYPKYNEQFF. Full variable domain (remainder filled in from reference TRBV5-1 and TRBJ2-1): KAGVTQTPRYLIKTRGQQVTLSCSPISGHRSVSWYQQTPGQGLQFLFEYFSETQRNKGNFPGRFSGRQFSNSRSEMNVSTLELGDSALYLCASSIGDYPKYNEQFFGPGTRLTVL.

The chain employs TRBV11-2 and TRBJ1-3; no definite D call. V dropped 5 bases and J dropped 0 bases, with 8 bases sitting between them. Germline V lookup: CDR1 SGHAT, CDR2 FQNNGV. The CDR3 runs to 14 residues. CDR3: CASSQILSGNTIYF. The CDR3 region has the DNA TGTGCCAGCAGCCAGATTCTCTCTGGAAACACCATATATTTT.

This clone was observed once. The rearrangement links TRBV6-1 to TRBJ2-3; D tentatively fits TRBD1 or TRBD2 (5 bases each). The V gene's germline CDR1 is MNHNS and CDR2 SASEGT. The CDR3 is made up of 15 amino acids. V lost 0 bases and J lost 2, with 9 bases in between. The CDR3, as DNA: TGTGCCAGCAGTGAAGCCGGGACCTTCACAGATACGCAGTATTTT. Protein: CASSEAGTFTDTQYF.

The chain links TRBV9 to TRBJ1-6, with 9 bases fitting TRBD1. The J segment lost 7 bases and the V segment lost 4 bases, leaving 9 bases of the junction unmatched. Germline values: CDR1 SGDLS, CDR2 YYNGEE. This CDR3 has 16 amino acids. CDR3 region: CASSPRTGERNSPLHF. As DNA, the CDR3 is TGTGCCAGCAGCCCTCGGACAGGGGAAAGGAATTCACCCCTCCACTTT.

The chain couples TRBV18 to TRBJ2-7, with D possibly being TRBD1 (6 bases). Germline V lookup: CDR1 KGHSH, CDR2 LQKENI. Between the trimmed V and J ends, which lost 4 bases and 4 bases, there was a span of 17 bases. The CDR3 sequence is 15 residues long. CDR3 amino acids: CASSHGAGVNYEQYF. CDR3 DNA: TGTGCCAGCTCACATGGTGCAGGGGTAAATTACGAGCAGTACTTC. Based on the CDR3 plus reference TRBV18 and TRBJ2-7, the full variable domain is NAGVMQNPRHLVRRRGQEARLRCSPMKGHSHVYWYRQLPEEGLKFMVYLQKENIIDESGMPKERFSAEFPKEGPSILRIQQVVRGDSAAYFCASSHGAGVNYEQYFGPGTRLTVT.

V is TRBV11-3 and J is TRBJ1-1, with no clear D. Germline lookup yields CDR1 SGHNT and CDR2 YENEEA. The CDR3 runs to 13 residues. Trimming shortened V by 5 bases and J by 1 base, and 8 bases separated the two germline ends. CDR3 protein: CASSTRQNTEAFF. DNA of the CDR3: TGTGCCAGCAGCACGCGACAGAACACTGAAGCTTTCTTT.

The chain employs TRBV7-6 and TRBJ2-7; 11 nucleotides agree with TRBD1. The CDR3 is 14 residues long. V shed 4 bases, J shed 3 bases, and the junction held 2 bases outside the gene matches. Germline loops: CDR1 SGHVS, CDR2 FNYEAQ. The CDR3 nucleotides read TGTGCCAGCAGCTCCGGGACAGGGGGCTACGAGCAGTACTTC. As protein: CASSSGTGGYEQYF.

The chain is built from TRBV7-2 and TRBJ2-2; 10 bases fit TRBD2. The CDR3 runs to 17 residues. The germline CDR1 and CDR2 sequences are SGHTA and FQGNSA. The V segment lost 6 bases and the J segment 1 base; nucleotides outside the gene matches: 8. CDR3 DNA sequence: TGTGCCAGCAGGCCTCCCCGGACTAGCGGGAACACCGGGGAGCTGTTTTTT. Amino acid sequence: CASRPPRTSGNTGELFF.

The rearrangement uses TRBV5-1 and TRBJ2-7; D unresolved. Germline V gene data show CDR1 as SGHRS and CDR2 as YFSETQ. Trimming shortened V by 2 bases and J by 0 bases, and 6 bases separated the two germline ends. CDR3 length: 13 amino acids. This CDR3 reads CASSFSSSYEQYF. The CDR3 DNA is TGCGCCAGCAGCTTCTCTAGCTCCTACGAGCAGTACTTC.

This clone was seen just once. CDR3 DNA sequence: TGTGCCACCAGCGGATTCACAGCTAACTATGGCTACACCTTC. Translated, it gives CATSGFTANYGYTF. The chain employs TRBV15 and TRBJ1-2, with D uncertain. There are 14 residues in the CDR3. Germline V gene sequence: CDR1 LNHNV, CDR2 YYDKDF (reference sequence). V was clipped by 5 bases and J by 0 bases, with 10 bases between them. The entire variable domain, with the rest obtained from reference TRBV15 and TRBJ1-2, is as follows: DAMVIQNPRYQVTQFGKPVTLSCSQTLNHNVMYWYQQKSSQAPKLLFHYYDKDFNNEADTPDNFQSRRPNTSFCFLDIRSPGLGDTAMYLCATSGFTANYGYTFGSGTRLTVV.